What follows are 20 T cell receptor beta chains derived from one specimen sequenced in a study of blood T cell repertoires in COVID-19. Assay: immunoSEQ multiplex PCR; the TCRdb copy retains only in-frame clones and omits some. The sample contains some 200,000 clones, 87% of which appear only once. Input material: peripheral blood. These receptor sequences come from a woman aged 18-30 years who had recovered from COVID-19.

The chain employs TRBV11-3 and TRBJ2-7; D is unclear. Germline lookup yields CDR1 SGHNT and CDR2 YENEEA. V was pared by 1 base and J by 6 bases, with 10 bases between. The length of the CDR3 is 13 residues. CDR3 in DNA: TGTGCCAGCAGCTTAGCCGGGTCTGGCGAGCAGTACTTC. Its protein is CASSLAGSGEQYF.

This chain connects TRBV6-5 to TRBJ2-7; tentatively, D is TRBD1 (5 bases). The germline gives CDR1 MNHEY, CDR2 SVGAGI. The V gene lost 3 bases and the J gene lost 9 bases, with 15 bases spanning the gap. The CDR3 length is 13 residues. CDR3 sequence: CASSYSTGSRQYF. The CDR3 DNA reads as TGTGCCAGCAGTTATTCTACAGGTTCGCGGCAGTACTTC.

V is TRBV6-5 and J is TRBJ1-1, with 7 bases aligning to TRBD1. There are 15 residues in the CDR3. Germline loops: CDR1 MNHEY, CDR2 SVGAGI. V lost 4 bases to trimming and J lost 4 bases; unmatched junction nucleotides: 9. CDR3 region: CASSFDRARGTEAFF. The CDR3 nucleotides are TGTGCCAGCAGTTTCGACAGGGCGCGGGGCACTGAAGCTTTCTTT.

The V call is TRBV7-3, the J call TRBJ1-1; the D is unclear. This CDR3 is built from 15 residues. V lost 2 bases to trimming and J lost 4 bases, with 14 bases between them. Germline CDR1 reads SGHTA; CDR2 reads FQGTGA. CDR3 protein: CASSLGPGLSTEAFF. The CDR3 DNA sequence: TGTGCCAGCAGCTTAGGTCCTGGACTCTCCACTGAAGCTTTCTTT.

The chain couples TRBV18 to TRBJ1-5; no reliable D call. CDR1 KGHSH and CDR2 LQKENI come from the germline V gene. Trimming removed 3 bases from V and 0 bases from J, with 3 bases in between. The CDR3 runs 13 residues. The CDR3 region is CASSPHSNQPQHF. DNA of the CDR3: TGTGCCAGCTCACCCCATAGCAATCAGCCCCAGCATTTT.

V gene TRBV7-3 combines with J gene TRBJ2-1; TRBD1 aligns across 11 bases. Germline CDR1 is SGHTA and CDR2 is FQGTGA. The CDR3 runs 15 residues. V lost 6 bases, J lost 6 bases, and 7 bases stayed unmatched. The CDR3 is CASSSGQGAANEQFF. CDR3 DNA: TGTGCCAGCAGTTCAGGACAGGGGGCTGCCAATGAGCAGTTCTTC.

This chain connects TRBV7-3 to TRBJ2-5; 7 bases are shared with TRBD2. The V gene's germline CDR1 is SGHTA and CDR2 FQGTGA. There are 16 residues in the CDR3. With V trimmed by 5 bases and J by 0 bases, 9 bases remained unmatched. The DNA of the CDR3 is TGTGCCAGCAGCGCCACCCCACTAGCGTACCAAGAGACCCAGTACTTC. Amino acids: CASSATPLAYQETQYF. The whole variable domain, filled in from reference TRBV7-3 and TRBJ2-5, reads GAGVSQTPSNKVTEKGKYVELRCDPISGHTALYWYRQSLGQGPEFLIYFQGTGAADDSGLPNDRFFAVRPEGSVSTLKIQRTERGDSAVYLCASSATPLAYQETQYFGPGTRLLVL.

The gene calls are TRBV7-2 and TRBJ2-7; 12 positions match TRBD2. The CDR3 runs to 16 residues. In germline, CDR1 is SGHTA, CDR2 FQGNSA. The J segment lost 5 bases and the V segment lost 1 base, leaving 6 bases of the junction unmatched. This CDR3 reads CASSLGLAGDGDEQYV. CDR3 nucleotide sequence: TGTGCCAGCAGCTTAGGACTAGCGGGAGATGGGGACGAGCAGTACGTC.

The chain is built from TRBV7-2 and TRBJ2-5; a possible D gene is TRBD2 (5 bases). The CDR3 covers 14 residues. Trimming removed 6 bases from V and 4 bases from J, with 15 bases in between. Germline values: CDR1 SGHTA, CDR2 FQGNSA. The CDR3 loop is CASSQDWARETQYF. The CDR3 bases are TGTGCCAGCAGTCAGGACTGGGCCCGAGAGACCCAGTACTTC. The entire variable domain, with the rest obtained from reference TRBV7-2 and TRBJ2-5, is as follows: GAGVSQSPSNKVTEKGKDVELRCDPISGHTALYWYRQSLGQGLEFLIYFQGNSAPDKSGLPSDRFSAERTGGSVSTLTIQRTQQEDSAVYLCASSQDWARETQYFGPGTRLLVL.

The rearrangement links TRBV11-2 to TRBJ2-2; 11 positions agree with TRBD2. The CDR3 covers 15 residues. From germline, CDR1 is SGHAT and CDR2 FQNNGV. V shed 10 bases, J shed 4 bases, and the junction held 8 bases outside the gene matches. The CDR3: CAISGLAVSTGELFF. Written as DNA, the CDR3 is TGTGCCATCTCGGGACTAGCGGTATCCACCGGGGAGCTGTTTTTT.

The rearrangement uses TRBV9 and TRBJ2-3, with 9 bases identical to TRBD2. V lost 2 bases and J lost 2; bases outside the gene matches: 6. CDR3 length: 16 residues. The germline gives CDR1 SGDLS, CDR2 YYNGEE. CDR3 sequence reads: CASSVSGGDYTDTQYF. For the CDR3, the DNA is TGTGCCAGCAGCGTTAGCGGGGGAGACTACACAGATACGCAGTATTTT.

In this sample, this clone turned up once. This chain links TRBV2 with TRBJ1-1; TRBD1 might be the D (5 bases). Per germline, CDR1 SNHLY and CDR2 FYNNEI. There are 16 residues in the CDR3. V lost 3 bases and J lost 0, with 14 bases in between. As DNA, the CDR3 is TGTGCCAGCAGTGATGAGCAGGGTCTAATGAACACTGAAGCTTTCTTT. It yields the protein CASSDEQGLMNTEAFF.

The chain couples TRBV5-1 to TRBJ2-3; no definite D call. Germline-derived CDR1 and CDR2 are SGHRS and YFSETQ. This CDR3 has 12 residues. V shed 4 bases and J shed 0 bases, with 3 bases lying between them. CDR3 in amino acids: CASSLSTDTQYF. The CDR3 DNA follows: TGCGCCAGCAGCCTTAGCACAGATACGCAGTATTTT.

V usage is TRBV6-4 and J usage is TRBJ1-5; possible D gene TRBD1, 5 bases. This CDR3 region has 13 residues. V lost 4 bases and J 4 bases, leaving 8 bases between the germline ends. The germline gives CDR1 MRHNA, CDR2 SNTAGT. CDR3 loop: CASSVDSNQPQHF. CDR3 nucleotide sequence: TGTGCCAGCAGTGTAGACAGTAATCAGCCCCAGCATTTT.

The CDR3 protein is CASSQETAENTEAFF. For the CDR3, the DNA is TGCGCCAGCAGCCAAGAAACAGCGGAGAACACTGAAGCTTTCTTT. The chain couples TRBV4-3 to TRBJ1-1; no clear D. CDR1 is LGHNA, CDR2 YSLEER, per germline. V lost 0 bases and J lost 1, with 9 bases in between. This CDR3 has 15 amino acids.

The chain links TRBV10-3 to TRBJ2-2, with 8 bases aligning to TRBD1. CDR3 size: 13 residues. The J segment lost 1 base and the V segment lost 11 bases, leaving 3 bases of the junction unmatched. Germline assignment: CDR1 ENHRY and CDR2 SYGVKD. Here the CDR3 reads CAAQGENTGELFF. The CDR3 region has the DNA TGTGCCGCACAGGGGGAGAACACCGGGGAGCTGTTTTTT.

The rearrangement links TRBV5-1 to TRBJ2-7, with 12 bases aligning to TRBD2. V was clipped by 2 bases and J by 2 bases; unmatched bases: 2. The CDR3 extends over 15 amino acids. The germline CDR1 and CDR2 sequences are SGHRS and YFSETQ. CDR3 sequence (DNA): TGCGCCAGCAGCTTTGCTAGCGGGGGGGCCTACGAGCAGTACTTC. It specifies CASSFASGGAYEQYF.

V usage is TRBV7-9 and J usage is TRBJ2-2; unclear D gene. Trimming shortened V by 1 base and J by 1 base, and 4 bases separated the two germline ends. Looked up from germline, CDR1 is SEHNR and CDR2 is FQNEAQ (reference sequence). The CDR3 totals 14 residues. The CDR3 DNA sequence: TGTGCCAGCAGCTTAGACGGGAACACCGGGGAGCTGTTTTTT. Amino acids: CASSLDGNTGELFF.

The V and J genes are TRBV27 and TRBJ1-2, with unresolved D. The CDR3 runs to 15 residues. Trimming pared 6 bases from V and 1 base from J, leaving 15 bases between. CDR1 and CDR2 from the germline V gene are MNHEY and SMNVEV (reference sequence). CDR3 in amino acids: CASSGRLSVNYGYTF. The CDR3 DNA is TGTGCCAGCAGCGGCCGACTAAGTGTTAACTATGGCTACACCTTC.

The chain combines TRBV7-9 with TRBJ1-4; the D gene is possibly TRBD1 (6 bases). The CDR3 totals 16 residues. The V gene's germline CDR1 is SEHNR and CDR2 FQNEAQ (reference sequence). V was pared by 2 bases and J by 8 bases, with 18 bases between. The CDR3 spells CASSLNAGGAMEKLFF. CDR3 bases: TGTGCCAGCAGCTTAAACGCTGGGGGGGCGATGGAAAAACTGTTTTTT. Looking up the rest from reference TRBV7-9 and TRBJ1-4 gives the full variable domain: DTGVSQNPRHKITKRGQNVTFRCDPISEHNRLYWYRQTLGQGPEFLTYFQNEAQLEKSRLLSDRFSAERPKGSFSTLEIQRTEQGDSAMYLCASSLNAGGAMEKLFFGSGTQLSVL.